This is a list of T cell receptor beta chains from one sample in a study of shared clonotypes between healthy human individuals. The data were produced by immunoSEQ multiplex PCR, yet TCRdb's version contains in-frame clones alone and is incomplete. The data hold about 660,000 clones, with about 74% observed a single time. Sequenced input: memory CD4+ T cells sorted from blood. The receptors come from a woman between 25 and 40 years old in good health. Each CDR3 is given with its conserved first and last residue. Each record gives: clone size, J gene, D gene, V gene, CDR3 DNA, CDR3 protein. The D gene is left open where the match is weak. Clone size is stated in some rows and not others, as once, few, many or a class when expanded.

size: .; J: TRBJ2-1; D: .; V: TRBV27; DNA: TGTGCCAGCAGTTTATCGGAAGGGTCCAATGAGCAGTTCTTC; CDR3: CASSLSEGSNEQFF
size: .; J: TRBJ2-2; D: .; V: TRBV4-2; DNA: TGTGCCAGCAGCCAAGACCTCCCGGGGAGAGCGAACACCGGGGAGCTGTTTTTT; CDR3: CASSQDLPGRANTGELFF
size: .; J: TRBJ2-7; D: TRBD1; V: TRBV6-6; DNA: TGTGCCAGCAGTTACATTACAGGGGGAGCCTACGAGCAGTACTTC; CDR3: CASSYITGGAYEQYF
size: once; J: TRBJ1-2; D: .; V: TRBV6-1; DNA: TGTGCCAGCAGTGAATCTTCCGGTAACTATGGCTACACCTTC; CDR3: CASSESSGNYGYTF
size: .; J: TRBJ2-7; D: .; V: TRBV10-1; DNA: TGCGCCAGCAGTGATTCCCTAGCCGAGCAGTACTTC; CDR3: CASSDSLAEQYF
size: few; J: TRBJ1-4; D: .; V: TRBV4-2; DNA: TGTGCCAGCAGCCAAGTGGGCCAGACAAATGAAAAACTGTTTTTT; CDR3: CASSQVGQTNEKLFF
size: .; J: TRBJ1-2; D: .; V: TRBV7-8; DNA: TGTGCCAGCAGTATAGGGCAGGCTCACTATGGCTACACCTTC; CDR3: CASSIGQAHYGYTF
size: .; J: TRBJ2-1; D: TRBD2; V: TRBV7-2; DNA: TGTGCCAGCAGCAAACTCCCGGGACTAGCGGGAGGCCACAATGAGCAGTTCTTC; CDR3: CASSKLPGLAGGHNEQFF
size: .; J: TRBJ1-2; D: TRBD1; V: TRBV28; DNA: TGTGCCAGCAGTGACCCGGGACAGGGGATGAGAAGTGGCTACACCTTC; CDR3: CASSDPGQGMRSGYTF
size: few; J: TRBJ2-7; D: .; V: TRBV5-1; DNA: TGCGCCAGCAGCCTGGGGGCGGGACTAACCCTCGAGCAGTACTTC; CDR3: CASSLGAGLTLEQYF
size: .; J: TRBJ2-3; D: .; V: TRBV6-6; DNA: TGTGCCAGCAGTTACTCGAACCAAGATACGCAGTATTTT; CDR3: CASSYSNQDTQYF
size: .; J: TRBJ1-3; D: .; V: TRBV6-5; DNA: TGTGCCAGCAGAAAGGGGATGTCTGGAAACACCATATATTTT; CDR3: CASRKGMSGNTIYF